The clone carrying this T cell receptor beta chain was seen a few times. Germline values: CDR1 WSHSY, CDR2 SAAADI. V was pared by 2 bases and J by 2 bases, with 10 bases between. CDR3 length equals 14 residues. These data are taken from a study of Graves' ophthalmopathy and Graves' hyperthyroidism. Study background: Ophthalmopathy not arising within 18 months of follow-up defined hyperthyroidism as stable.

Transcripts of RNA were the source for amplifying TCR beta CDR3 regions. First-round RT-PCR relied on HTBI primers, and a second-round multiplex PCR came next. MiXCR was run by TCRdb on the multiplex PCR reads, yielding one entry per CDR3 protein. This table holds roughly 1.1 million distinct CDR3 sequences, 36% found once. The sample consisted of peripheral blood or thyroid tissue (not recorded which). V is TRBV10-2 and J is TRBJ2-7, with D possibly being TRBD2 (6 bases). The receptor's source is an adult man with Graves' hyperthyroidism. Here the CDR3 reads CASSEPSVTYEQYF. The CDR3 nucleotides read TGCGCCAGCAGTGAGCCTAGCGTAACCTACGAGCAGTACTTC.